One and the same sample provided the 25 T cell receptor beta chains below, sequenced in a study of blood T cells in healthy people across ages. Together with a sample-barcoded 5' primer, a J-beta primer mix was included in a second PCR lasting about 7 to 11 cycles. TCRdb re-analysed the 5' RACE reads in MiXCR, keeping a single row per CDR3 protein. Of over 1.5 million distinct CDR3 sequences in the sample, roughly 49% were seen once. Sequenced input: blood. The receptors were sampled from a woman aged 40 to 55 in good health.

The chain is built from TRBV29-1 and TRBJ2-4; D is possibly TRBD1 (5 bases). The J call may not be correct, given that the DNA end is closer to TRBJ2-5. The CDR3 extends over 13 amino acids. Germline V gene data show CDR1 as SQVTM and CDR2 as ANQGSEA. The CDR3 loop reads CSVVWQGEETQYF. CDR3 bases: TGCAGCGTTGTTTGGCAGGGCGAAGAGACCCAGTACTTC.

As concerns this clonotype: One end of the junction fails to match germline, which may point to a read error. V and J are TRBV7-7 and TRBJ2-5; D tentatively fits TRBD1 or TRBD2 (6 bases each). Germline V gene data show CDR1 as SSHAT and CDR2 as FNYEAQ (reference sequence). The CDR3 loop spans 15 amino acids. The CDR3 DNA sequence: TGTGCTAGCAGCTTGGGTGGGGGGCCCGAAGAGACCCAGTACTTC. As protein: CASSLGGGPEETQYF. Drawing the rest from reference TRBV7-7 and TRBJ2-5, the complete variable domain is GAGVSQSPRYKVTKRGQDVTLRCDPISSHATLYWYQQALGQGPEFLTYFNYEAQPDKSGLPSDRFSAERPEGSISTLTIQRTEQRDSAMYRCASSLGGGPEETQYFGPGTRLLVL.

With respect to this clonotype: A junction end diverges from the germline sequence, so it may reflect a read error. The CDR3 here is CASSSRFRALTSYNAQFF. CDR3 nucleotides: TGTGCCAGCAGCTCAAGGTTCAGGGCATTGACATCCTACAATGCGCAGTTCTTC. The V call is TRBV7-9, the J call TRBJ2-1; possibly TRBD1 for D (5 bases). CDR1 is SEHNR and CDR2 is FQNEAQ in the germline V gene (reference sequence). CDR3 length: 18 amino acids.

As for this clonotype: Germline is not matched at one junction end, which may reflect a read error. The chain uses TRBV7-9 and TRBJ2-2; maybe TRBD2 (5 bases). Germline loops: CDR1 SEHNR, CDR2 FQNEAQ (reference sequence). CDR3 length: 14 residues. Written as DNA, the CDR3 is TGTACCAGCAGCTTTGGTCTAGCCTCCGGGGAGCTGTTTTTT. Translating it yields CTSSFGLASGELFF.

This sequence joins TRBV7-9 and TRBJ2-1; D is possibly TRBD2 (5 bases). Germline lookup yields CDR1 SEHNR and CDR2 FQNEAQ (reference sequence). The V end was cut by 1 base, the J end by 9 bases, with 13 bases between. The CDR3 length is 14 residues. CDR3 sequence (DNA): TGTGCCAGCAGCTTAGTTAACCGGGGTGGTGAGCAGTTCTTC. Its protein product is CASSLVNRGGEQFF.

This clonotype was found a few times. The chain combines TRBV7-8 with TRBJ1-5; no definite D call. The CDR3 runs to 16 residues. Trimming stripped 5 bases from V and 0 bases from J, with 14 bases between. From germline, CDR1 is SGHVS and CDR2 FQNEAQ. The CDR3 region has the DNA TGTGCCAGCAGCCTAGAGGGCCTCTATAGCAATCAGCCCCAGCATTTT. This translates into CASSLEGLYSNQPQHF.

This clonotype was observed a few times. This chain links TRBV12-3 or TRBV12-4 with TRBJ2-5, with a possible D match to TRBD1 (5 bases). The length of the CDR3 is 16 residues. Trimming removed 3 bases at V and 1 base at J, with 15 bases between. CDR3 in DNA: TGTGCCAGCAGTTTCAGGGTAGGGGTTCCCCAAGAGACCCAGTACTTC. Its protein product is CASSFRVGVPQETQYF.

The chain has TRBV6-5 and TRBJ2-7, with 9 nucleotides matching TRBD1. Trimming removed 0 bases from V and 3 bases from J; junction bases left unmatched: 9. This CDR3 region has 17 residues. Germline V CDR1 and CDR2: MNHEY, SVGAGI. This chain's CDR3 is CASSYSNVGTGHYEQYF. Here the CDR3 DNA reads TGTGCCAGCAGTTACTCAAACGTGGGGACAGGGCACTACGAGCAGTACTTC.

This clonotype was detected once. This rearrangement joins TRBV6-1 to TRBJ2-1; D gene uncertain. The CDR3 sequence is 14 residues long. Germline loops: CDR1 MNHNS, CDR2 SASEGT. V dropped 1 base and J dropped 10 bases, with 14 bases sitting between them. The chain's CDR3 is CASSEGSSLGEQFF. The CDR3 DNA sequence: TGTGCCAGCAGTGAAGGGAGTTCCCTTGGGGAGCAGTTCTTC.

The J gene is TRBJ2-3, the V gene TRBV2; 12 nucleotides match TRBD2. This CDR3 spans 15 amino acids. Unmatched junction bases numbered 3, after V lost 6 bases and J lost 2 bases. The germline gives CDR1 SNHLY, CDR2 FYNNEI. The CDR3 reads CASRRLAGVTDTQYF. CDR3 sequence (DNA): TGTGCCAGCAGGAGACTAGCGGGGGTCACAGATACGCAGTATTTT.

As to this clonotype: Just one base apart from a much larger clone, this may be a read error. The rearrangement uses TRBV5-6 and TRBJ2-7, with D maybe TRBD1 (5 bases). Germline values: CDR1 SGHDT, CDR2 YYEEEE. This CDR3 is built from 13 residues. The DNA of the CDR3 is TGTACCAGCAGTGCAGGGTCGGCCTACGAGCAGTACTTC. Protein: CTSSAGSAYEQYF.

The chain employs TRBV7-2 and TRBJ2-4; possibly TRBD1 for D (5 bases). The ends were cut back, 8 bases at V and 0 bases at J, with 14 bases in the middle. CDR1 is SGHTA and CDR2 is FQGNSA in the germline V gene. CDR3 size: 15 residues. CDR3 in amino acids: CASVDSSLAKNIQYF. CDR3 sequence (DNA): TGTGCCAGCGTTGACAGCTCTCTAGCCAAAAACATTCAGTACTTC.

The sample holds many counts of this clonotype. The chain combines TRBV12-3 or TRBV12-4 with TRBJ2-3, with 11 bases identical to TRBD2. Unmatched junction bases numbered 1, after V lost 5 bases and J lost 0 bases. CDR3 length: 15 residues. CDR3 residues: CASSRTSGSTDTQYF. CDR3 nucleotide sequence: TGTGCCAGCAGTCGGACTAGCGGGAGCACAGATACGCAGTATTTT.

This clonotype was observed a few times. This sequence joins TRBV6-5 and TRBJ1-1; D remains ambiguous. The germline V and J ends were trimmed by 2 bases and 1 base, with 11 bases remaining between them. The CDR3 sequence is 15 residues long. The germline CDR1 and CDR2 sequences are MNHEY and SVGAGI. The CDR3 DNA reads TGTGCCAGCAGTTACGCGCCTGTTTGGAACACTGAAGCTTTCTTT. This codes for CASSYAPVWNTEAFF.

This chain connects TRBV6-2 or TRBV6-3 to TRBJ2-1; D not certain. Germline CDR1 and CDR2: MNHEY and SVGEGT. The CDR3 consists of 15 residues. Trimming cost V 6 bases and J 5 bases, with 17 bases left between them. The DNA for the CDR3 is TGTGCCAGCAGCGAGTTCCGCGGACGTCACAATGAGCAGTTCTTC. As protein: CASSEFRGRHNEQFF.

This clonotype was observed a few times. The V call is TRBV20-1, the J call TRBJ1-2; the match to TRBD1 covers 11 bases. Germline-derived CDR1 and CDR2 are DFQATT and SNEGSKA (reference sequence). Unmatched junction bases numbered 6, after V lost 5 bases and J lost 4 bases. This CDR3 spans 14 amino acids. CDR3 in amino acids: CSAVTGQGAYGYTF. The DNA for the CDR3 is TGCAGTGCTGTGACAGGACAGGGGGCCTATGGCTACACCTTC.

J is TRBJ1-2 and V is TRBV11-2, with 8 nucleotides matching TRBD1. The CDR3 sequence is 16 residues long. The germline CDR1 and CDR2 sequences are SGHAT and FQNNGV. V shed 4 bases and J 2 bases; nucleotides not matched to a gene: 9. The CDR3 coding sequence is TGTGCCAGCAGCTCCCTCCGGACAGGGTCAAACTATGGCTACACCTTC. Residues: CASSSLRTGSNYGYTF.

The CDR3 spells CSAREGPGLGNEQFF. CDR3 bases: TGCAGTGCTAGAGAAGGACCGGGACTAGGGAATGAGCAGTTCTTC. The genes are TRBV20-1 and TRBJ2-1; TRBD2 matches 8 bases. CDR1 and CDR2 (germline): DFQATT, SNEGSKA (reference sequence). V shed 0 bases and J 7 bases; nucleotides not matched to a gene: 8. The CDR3 sequence is 15 residues long.

The chain carries TRBV15 and TRBJ2-1; D gene ambiguous. The ends were cut back, 3 bases at V and 4 bases at J, with 4 bases in the middle. Germline V CDR1 and CDR2: LNHNV, YYDKDF (reference sequence). The length of the CDR3 is 12 residues. CDR3 in amino acids: CATSREYNEQFF. The CDR3 DNA reads TGTGCCACCAGCAGGGAGTACAATGAGCAGTTCTTC.

This clonotype was seen only a few times. The chain employs TRBV27 and TRBJ2-5, with 7 bases lining up with TRBD1. The CDR3 loop spans 15 amino acids. Trimming at V came to 3 bases and at J to 2 bases, leaving 6 bases not matched to a gene. Germline CDR1 reads MNHEY; CDR2 reads SMNVEV (reference sequence). In DNA form, the CDR3 reads TGTGCCAGCAGTTTTTGGACAGGCGAACAAGAGACCCAGTACTTC. Protein: CASSFWTGEQETQYF.

This clonotype has only a few counts. This rearrangement joins TRBV7-2 to TRBJ1-2; D uncertain. The V and J ends lost 2 bases and 6 bases respectively, with 19 bases between them. Germline CDR1 and CDR2: SGHTA and FQGNSA. The length of the CDR3 is 16 residues. The CDR3 loop is CASSLSLNSPGDGYTF. CDR3 sequence (DNA): TGTGCCAGCAGCTTATCGTTGAACAGTCCCGGAGATGGCTACACCTTC.

The chain joins TRBV6-1 to TRBJ1-5; TRBD1 matches at 10 bases. This CDR3 is 17 amino acids long. Germline CDR1 and CDR2: MNHNS and SASEGT. Trimming cost V 6 bases and J 2 bases; bases outside gene matches: 10. The CDR3 loop is CASRRQGAQGGNQPQHF. In nucleotides, the CDR3 is TGTGCCAGCAGAAGACAGGGGGCGCAAGGCGGCAATCAGCCCCAGCATTTT.

The rearrangement uses TRBV7-6 and TRBJ1-1, with 7 bases lining up with TRBD1. Germline loops: CDR1 SGHVS, CDR2 FNYEAQ. The CDR3 loop spans 12 amino acids. J gave up 9 bases and V 5 bases, and 6 bases lay outside the gene matches. The CDR3 spells CASSPGDSQAFF. The CDR3 nucleotides read TGTGCCAGCAGCCCAGGGGACAGCCAAGCTTTCTTT.

This chain uses TRBV6-2 or TRBV6-3 with TRBJ2-5; D possibly corresponds to TRBD2 (7 bases). Germline loops: CDR1 MNHEY, CDR2 SVGEGT. V lost 7 bases and J lost 5, with 20 bases in between. The CDR3 is made up of 15 amino acids. The CDR3 is CASIKTSGGRETQYF. As DNA, the CDR3 is TGTGCCAGCATCAAAACCTCGGGGGGCAGGGAGACCCAGTACTTC.

The chain has TRBV27 and TRBJ2-7, with 12 bases fitting TRBD1. With V trimmed by 4 bases and J by 9 bases, 13 bases remained unmatched. This CDR3 contains 16 residues. CDR1 is MNHEY, CDR2 SMNVEV, per germline (reference sequence). CDR3 region: CASSSPPGTGGGRQYF. CDR3 DNA sequence: TGTGCCAGCAGTTCCCCTCCTGGGACAGGGGGCGGCCGGCAGTACTTC.